Below are 2 T cell receptor beta chains sequenced from a single sample in a study of blood T cells in healthy people across ages. A sample-barcoded 5' primer and a J-beta primer mix were used in a second PCR of about 7 to 12 cycles. From the 5' RACE reads, TCRdb called clonotypes with MiXCR, one entry per CDR3 protein. The table shows hundreds of thousands of distinct CDR3 sequences, with roughly 49% occurring only once. Sequencing was done on a sample of blood. The receptors here all came from a woman between 55 and 75 years old in good health.

This clonotype was seen only a few times. This sequence joins TRBV7-9 and TRBJ1-4; D uncertain. V was clipped by 4 bases and J by 0 bases, with 9 bases between them. This CDR3 spans 15 amino acids. CDR1 and CDR2 (germline): SEHNR, FQNEAQ (reference sequence). In DNA form, the CDR3 reads TGTGCCAGCAGCTACTCACGAGCAACTAATGAAAAACTGTTTTTT. Protein sequence: CASSYSRATNEKLFF.

The chain links TRBV20-1 to TRBJ1-4; TRBD1 agrees at 9 bases. This CDR3 spans 14 amino acids. Germline-derived CDR1 and CDR2 are DFQATT and SNEGSKA (reference sequence). V lost 1 base, J lost 5 bases, and 2 bases stayed unmatched. The CDR3 DNA reads TGCAGTGCTAGAGGGGACAGGGCCAATGAAAAACTGTTTTTT. Translating it yields CSARGDRANEKLFF.